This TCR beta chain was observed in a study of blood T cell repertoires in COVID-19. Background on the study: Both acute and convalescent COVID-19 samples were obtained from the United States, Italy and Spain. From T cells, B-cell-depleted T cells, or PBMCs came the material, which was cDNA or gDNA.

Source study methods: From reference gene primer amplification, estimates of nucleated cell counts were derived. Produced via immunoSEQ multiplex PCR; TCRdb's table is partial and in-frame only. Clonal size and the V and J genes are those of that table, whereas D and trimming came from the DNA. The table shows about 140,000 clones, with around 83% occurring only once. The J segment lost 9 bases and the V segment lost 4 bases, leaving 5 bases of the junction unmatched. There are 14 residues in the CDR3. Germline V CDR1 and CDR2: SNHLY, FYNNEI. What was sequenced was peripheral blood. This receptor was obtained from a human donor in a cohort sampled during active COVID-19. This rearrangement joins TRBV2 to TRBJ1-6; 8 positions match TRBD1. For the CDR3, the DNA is TGTGCCAGCAGTGTACTGGACAGGGCTTCACCCCTCCACTTT. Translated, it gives CASSVLDRASPLHF.